This T cell receptor (beta chain) was identified in a study of T-cell memory formation after mild COVID-19. Using its own MiXCR run on the 5' RACE reads, TCRdb lists one record per CDR3 protein. The sample holds fewer than 15,000 distinct CDR3 sequences; roughly 15% are singletons and the top ten take around three fifths. This CDR3 region has 14 residues. Trimming removed 6 bases from V and 2 bases from J, with 14 bases in between. Per germline, CDR1 DFQATT and CDR2 SNEGSKA (reference sequence). The sample comprised PBMCs or a T cell subset sorted from them (not recorded which). The TCR was taken from a young man who had mild COVID-19 (a few samples of this study predate the infection). Cell type and time point are not known. The chain carries TRBV20-1 and TRBJ2-1; D is uncertain. For the CDR3, the DNA is TGCAGTGCCCCGGGCCCCCCGACCTACAATGAGCAGTTCTTC. It codes for CSAPGPPTYNEQFF.